This T cell receptor (beta chain) originates from a study of T cells in Graves' hyperthyroidism and ophthalmopathy. TCR beta CDR3 sequences were amplified from RNA transcripts. Initially, a first-round RT-PCR of the TCR CDR3 employed the HTBI primer set. TCRdb analysed the multiplex PCR reads with MiXCR anew, one entry per CDR3 protein. The profile shows approximately 710,000 distinct CDR3 sequences, 15% to 20% of them singletons. Patients between 18 and 65 years old had hyperthyroidism, newly diagnosed and lasting under 2 months. The study excluded patients with uncontrolled infection, other autoimmune disease, pregnancy or lactation. The source of the PBMCs was about 10 ml of fresh peripheral blood. Germline trimming cut 4 bases from V and 4 bases from J; bases unmatched to any gene: 12. The CDR3 loop spans 17 amino acids. The germline V gene encodes CDR1 KGHDR and CDR2 SFDVKD. This clonotype was counted at least ten times.

The clonotype was recovered from a man in his fifties with Graves' hyperthyroidism. The sequencing sample was made of blood. The chain is built from TRBV24-1 and TRBJ2-3; TRBD1 matches 8 bases. The chain's CDR3 is CATSERQRSGGSDTQYF. CDR3 DNA: TGTGCCACCAGTGAGAGGCAGCGGTCAGGGGGCTCAGATACGCAGTATTTT.